The 8 T cell receptor beta chains in this list originate from one sample, sequenced in a study of blood T cell repertoires in COVID-19. Assay used: immunoSEQ multiplex PCR; TCRdb lists only in-frame clones, some missing. The table has some 420,000 clones, 85% to 90% seen once. Sequenced: PBMCs or T cells enriched from blood (not recorded which). All receptors come from a young man who had recovered from COVID-19.

The chain is built from TRBV6-5 and TRBJ2-1, with 14 bases that match TRBD2. The CDR3 contains 15 residues. CDR1 and CDR2 from the germline V gene are MNHEY and SVGAGI. Unmatched junction bases numbered 5, after V lost 5 bases and J lost 8 bases. Written as DNA, the CDR3 is TGTGCCAGCAGTCGGACTAGCGGGAGGACGGATGAGCAGTTCTTC. Its protein is CASSRTSGRTDEQFF.

The chain joins TRBV7-8 to TRBJ1-5; 7 bases line up with TRBD1. Per germline, CDR1 SGHVS and CDR2 FQNEAQ. The CDR3 consists of 15 residues. V was pared by 5 bases and J by 0 bases, with 4 bases of the junction left unmatched. This CDR3 reads CASSPDRVSNQPQHF. The DNA of the CDR3 is TGTGCCAGCAGCCCTGACAGGGTTAGCAATCAGCCCCAGCATTTT.

The chain is built from TRBV7-2 and TRBJ1-3; D is unresolved. With 1 base removed from V and 4 bases from J, the gap between germline ends came to 5 bases. In germline, CDR1 is SGHTA, CDR2 FQGNSA. This CDR3 has 13 amino acids. The CDR3 sequence: CASSLGEGNTIYF. For the CDR3, the DNA is TGTGCCAGCAGCTTAGGAGAGGGAAACACCATATATTTT.

This chain uses TRBV4-1 with TRBJ2-1, with 7 bases that match TRBD1. The germline V gene encodes CDR1 MGHRA and CDR2 YSYEKL. The CDR3 consists of 15 residues. Losses at the gene ends were 3 bases for V and 3 bases for J; bases not matched to a gene: 5. The CDR3 spells CASSQTGSDYNEQFF. The DNA for the CDR3 is TGCGCCAGCAGCCAGACAGGGTCCGACTACAATGAGCAGTTCTTC.

The J gene is TRBJ2-1, the V gene TRBV24-1; TRBD1 matches 10 bases. V gave up 5 bases and J gave up 12 bases; unmatched junction bases: 6. The CDR3 is made up of 13 amino acids. Germline-derived CDR1 and CDR2 are KGHDR and SFDVKD. In DNA, the CDR3 is TGTGCCACCAGTGGGGGGACAGGGGTCTTGCAGTTCTTC. This sequence encodes CATSGGTGVLQFF.

This clone has just a few counts. The chain carries TRBV7-2 and TRBJ2-3; TRBD2 matches at 8 bases. The CDR3 spans 14 residues. Unmatched junction bases numbered 8, after V lost 5 bases and J lost 7 bases. CDR1 is SGHTA, CDR2 FQGNSA, per germline. CDR3 sequence (DNA): TGTGCCAGCAGCCAAGCCGGGAGGGCCAATACGCAGTATTTT. Translating gives CASSQAGRANTQYF. The variable domain in full, completed from reference TRBV7-2 and TRBJ2-3, reads GAGVSQSPSNKVTEKGKDVELRCDPISGHTALYWYRQSLGQGLEFLIYFQGNSAPDKSGLPSDRFSAERTGGSVSTLTIQRTQQEDSAVYLCASSQAGRANTQYFGPGTRLTVL.

This clone has only one observation. The J gene is TRBJ2-1, the V gene TRBV4-2, with a weak D call TRBD2 (5 bases). The CDR3 covers 16 residues. Deletions cut 3 bases from V and 0 bases from J, with 12 bases between. The germline V gene has CDR1 LGHNA and CDR2 YNFKEQ. CDR3 loop: CASSQGRGSSYNEQFF. CDR3 DNA: TGTGCCAGCAGCCAGGGTAGAGGGAGCTCCTACAATGAGCAGTTCTTC.

The chain joins TRBV20-1 to TRBJ1-2; D uncertain. The CDR3 runs to 14 residues. Per the germline V gene, CDR1 is DFQATT and CDR2 is SNEGSKA (reference sequence). Trimming removed 3 bases at V and 5 bases at J, with 16 bases between. In DNA form, the CDR3 reads TGCAGTGCTAGTGGGAATCGGGTGTTGTATGGCTACACCTTC. Translated: CSASGNRVLYGYTF.